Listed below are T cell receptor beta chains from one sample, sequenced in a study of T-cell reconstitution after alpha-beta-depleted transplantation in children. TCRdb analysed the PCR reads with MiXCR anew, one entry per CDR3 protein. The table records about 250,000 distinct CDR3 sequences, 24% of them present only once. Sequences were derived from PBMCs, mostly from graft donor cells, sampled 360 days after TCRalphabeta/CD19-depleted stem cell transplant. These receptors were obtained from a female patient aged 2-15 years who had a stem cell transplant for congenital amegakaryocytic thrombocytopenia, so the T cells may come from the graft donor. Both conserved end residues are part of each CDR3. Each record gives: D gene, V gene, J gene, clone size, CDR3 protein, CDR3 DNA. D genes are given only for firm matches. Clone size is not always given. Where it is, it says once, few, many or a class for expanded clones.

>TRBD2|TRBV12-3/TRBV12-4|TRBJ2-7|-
CASSFVSGVAYEQYF
TGTGCCAGCAGTTTCGTTAGCGGGGTCGCCTACGAGCAGTACTTC
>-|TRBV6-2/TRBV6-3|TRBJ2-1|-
CASRKSGSSYNEQFF
TGTGCCAGCAGGAAGAGCGGAAGCTCCTACAATGAGCAGTTCTTC
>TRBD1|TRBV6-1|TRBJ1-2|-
CASSRHDRGEVNYGYTF
TGTGCCAGCAGTCGACACGACAGGGGCGAAGTGAACTATGGCTACACCTTC
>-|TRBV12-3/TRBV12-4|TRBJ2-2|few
CASSLAGDRGRGTGELFF
TGTGCCAGCAGTTTAGCGGGAGATCGGGGGCGTGGCACCGGGGAGCTGTTTTTT
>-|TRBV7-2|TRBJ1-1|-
CASSWVWGEAFF
TGTGCCAGCAGCTGGGTGTGGGGTGAAGCTTTCTTT
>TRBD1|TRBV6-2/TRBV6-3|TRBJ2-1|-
CASRIRDRDFGEQFF
TGTGCCAGCAGGATCCGGGACAGGGACTTTGGTGAGCAGTTCTTC
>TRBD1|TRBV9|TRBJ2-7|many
CASSTGQTYEQYF
TGTGCCAGCAGCACGGGACAGACCTACGAGCAGTACTTC
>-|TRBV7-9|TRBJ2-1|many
CASSLFYEQFF
TGTGCCAGCAGCTTATTCTATGAGCAGTTCTTC
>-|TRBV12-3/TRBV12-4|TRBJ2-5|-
CASSVGRGQGEGETQYF
TGTGCCAGCAGCGTGGGGAGAGGGCAGGGGGAGGGAGAGACCCAGTACTTC
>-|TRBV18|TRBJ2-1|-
CASSPKGGWQFF
TGTGCCAGCTCACCAAAAGGGGGATGGCAGTTCTTC
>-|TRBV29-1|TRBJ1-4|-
CSVWGGDEKLFF
TGCAGCGTTTGGGGAGGGGATGAAAAACTGTTTTTT
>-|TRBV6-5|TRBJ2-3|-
CASSYAVRDTQYF
TGTGCCAGCAGTTACGCAGTGCGAGATACGCAGTATTTT
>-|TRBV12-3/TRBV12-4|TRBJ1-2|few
CASSLDRVDGYTF
TGTGCCAGCAGTTTAGACAGGGTGGATGGCTACACCTTC
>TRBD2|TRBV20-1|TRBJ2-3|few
CSARVGQSLAGVITDTQYF
TGCAGTGCTAGAGTTGGGCAGAGCCTAGCGGGAGTGATCACAGATACGCAGTATTTT
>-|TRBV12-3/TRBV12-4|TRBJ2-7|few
CASSLDRYGEQYF
TGTGCCAGCAGTTTGGACAGATATGGCGAGCAGTACTTC
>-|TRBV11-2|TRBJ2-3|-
CASSLGTGVPDTQYF
TGTGCCAGCAGCTTGGGTACAGGAGTCCCAGATACGCAGTATTTT
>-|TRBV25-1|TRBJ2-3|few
CASSEGVDTQYF
TGTGCCAGCAGTGAGGGGGTTGATACGCAGTATTTT
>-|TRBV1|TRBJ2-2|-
CTSSHITGTHISGELFF
TGCACCAGCAGCCACATCACCGGGACTCATATCTCCGGGGAGCTGTTTTTT
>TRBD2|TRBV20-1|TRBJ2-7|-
CSASGPSGGEQYF
TGCAGTGCTAGTGGCCCTAGCGGGGGAGAGCAGTACTTC
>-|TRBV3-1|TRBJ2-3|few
CASSQDLDYTDTQYF
TGTGCCAGCAGCCAAGATCTCGACTACACAGATACGCAGTATTTT
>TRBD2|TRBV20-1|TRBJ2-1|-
CSARQGLAGLNEQFF
TGCAGTGCTAGACAGGGACTAGCGGGTTTGAATGAGCAGTTCTTC
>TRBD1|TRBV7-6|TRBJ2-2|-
CASSPYQGATGELFF
TGTGCCAGCAGCCCTTATCAGGGGGCGACGGGGGAGCTGTTTTTT
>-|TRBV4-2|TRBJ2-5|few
CASSQGMGETQYF
TGTGCCAGCAGCCAAGGAATGGGAGAGACCCAGTACTTC
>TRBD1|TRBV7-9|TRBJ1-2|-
CASSSTGTAIYGYTF
TGTGCCAGCAGCTCCACCGGGACAGCCATTTATGGCTACACCTTC
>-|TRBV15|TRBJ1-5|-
CATSSEPLQPQHF
TGTGCCACCAGCAGTGAACCCCTTCAGCCCCAGCATTTT
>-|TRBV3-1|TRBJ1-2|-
CASSRGQPPGYGYTF
TGTGCCAGCAGCCGTGGACAGCCGCCGGGCTATGGCTACACCTTC
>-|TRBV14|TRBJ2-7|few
CASSQFYEQYF
TGTGCCAGCAGCCAGTTCTACGAGCAGTACTTC
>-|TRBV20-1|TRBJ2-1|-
CSARPGSKGANEQFF
TGCAGTGCTAGACCCGGGAGTAAGGGAGCCAATGAGCAGTTCTTC
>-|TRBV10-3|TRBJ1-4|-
CAISAGVKGGEKLFF
TGTGCCATCAGCGCGGGTGTGAAGGGAGGTGAAAAACTGTTTTTT
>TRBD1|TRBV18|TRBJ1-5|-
CASSPLRQGLNQPQHF
TGTGCCAGCTCACCCCTCCGACAGGGCCTTAATCAGCCCCAGCATTTT
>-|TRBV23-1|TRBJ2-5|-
CASSHWRQKETRYF
TGCGCCAGCAGTCACTGGCGGCAAAAAGAGACCCGGTACTTC
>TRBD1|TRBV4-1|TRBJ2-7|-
CASSQFGRGPYEQYF
TGCGCCAGCAGCCAATTTGGCAGGGGGCCCTACGAGCAGTACTTC
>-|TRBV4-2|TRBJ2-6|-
CASSQEVRRANVLTF
TGTGCCAGCAGCCAAGAAGTACGGAGGGCCAACGTCCTGACTTTC
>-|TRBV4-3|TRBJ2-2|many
CASSQLGDLTGELFF
TGCGCCAGCAGCCAACTGGGAGACCTCACCGGGGAGCTGTTTTTT
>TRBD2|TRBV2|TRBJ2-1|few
CASSVVLSRVGGGYEQFF
TGTGCCAGCAGTGTGGTTTTATCACGAGTTGGGGGAGGGTATGAGCAGTTCTTC
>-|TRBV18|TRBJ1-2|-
CASSPTGRVELKGYTF
TGTGCCAGCTCACCCACTGGACGGGTGGAATTAAAAGGCTACACCTTC
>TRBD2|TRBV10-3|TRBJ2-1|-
CAIQEKRERDEQFF
TGTGCCATCCAAGAAAAGCGGGAGCGAGATGAGCAGTTCTTC
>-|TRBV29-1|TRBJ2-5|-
CSVDGWQETQYF
TGCAGCGTTGACGGGTGGCAAGAGACCCAGTACTTC
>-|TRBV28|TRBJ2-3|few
CASSPTTGTDTQYF
TGTGCCAGCAGTCCTACGACAGGCACAGATACGCAGTATTTT
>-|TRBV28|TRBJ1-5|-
CASSLLGVLGQPQHF
TGTGCCAGCAGTTTATTGGGTGTTCTCGGTCAGCCCCAGCATTTT
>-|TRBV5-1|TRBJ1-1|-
CAGSLERSEAFF
TGCGCCGGCAGCTTGGAGAGGAGTGAAGCTTTCTTT
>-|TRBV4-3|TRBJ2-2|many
CASSRLALAGELFF
TGCGCCAGCAGCCGGCTAGCTTTGGCCGGGGAGCTGTTTTTT
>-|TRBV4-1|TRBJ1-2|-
CASSQFLTAGPHGYTF
TGCGCCAGCAGCCAATTTCTTACGGCCGGTCCTCATGGCTACACCTTC
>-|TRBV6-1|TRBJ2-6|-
CASRDLGANVLTF
TGTGCCAGCAGAGATTTAGGGGCCAACGTCCTGACTTTC
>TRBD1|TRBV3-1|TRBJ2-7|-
CASSYPGQGFDEQYF
TGTGCCAGCAGCTACCCGGGACAGGGGTTCGACGAGCAGTACTTC
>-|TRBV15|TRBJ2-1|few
CATSRDAFWGYNEQFF
TGTGCCACCAGCAGAGACGCCTTTTGGGGCTACAATGAGCAGTTCTTC
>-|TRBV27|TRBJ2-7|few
CASSLLPGFIDEQYF
TGTGCCAGCAGTTTACTGCCAGGGTTTATCGACGAGCAGTACTTC
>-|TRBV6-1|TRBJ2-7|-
CASSVQGSSYEQYF
TGTGCCAGCAGTGTTCAGGGAAGCTCCTACGAGCAGTACTTC
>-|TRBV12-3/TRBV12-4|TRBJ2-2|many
CASSPLGALGIGELFF
TGTGCCAGCAGTCCTTTGGGCGCGCTTGGGATCGGGGAGCTGTTTTTT
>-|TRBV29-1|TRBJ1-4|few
CSVQGATNEKLFF
TGCAGCGTCCAGGGTGCAACTAATGAAAAACTGTTTTTT
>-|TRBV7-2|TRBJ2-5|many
CASSFLQETTQYF
TGTGCCAGCAGCTTTCTACAGGAGACGACCCAGTACTTC
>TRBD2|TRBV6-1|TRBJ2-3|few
CASSRLAGYTDTQYF
TGTGCCAGCAGCCGACTAGCGGGGTACACAGATACGCAGTATTTT
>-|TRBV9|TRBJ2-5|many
CASSVPGAGETQYF
TGTGCCAGCAGCGTACCAGGGGCAGGGGAGACCCAGTACTTC
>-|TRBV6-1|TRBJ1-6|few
CASSKGDKHNSPLHF
TGTGCCAGCAGCAAGGGGGACAAGCATAATTCACCCCTCCACTTT
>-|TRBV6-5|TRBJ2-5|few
CASSYRRGGETQYF
TGTGCCAGCAGTTACCGACGGGGTGGAGAGACCCAGTACTTC
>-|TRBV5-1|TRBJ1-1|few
CASSFGVETEAFF
TGCGCCAGCAGCTTTGGGGTCGAAACTGAAGCTTTCTTT
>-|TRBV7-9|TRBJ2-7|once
CASSLSGRSSYEQYF
TGTGCCAGCAGCTTATCTGGACGGAGCTCCTACGAGCAGTACTTC
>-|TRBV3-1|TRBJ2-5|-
CASSRTQHRVQETQYF
TGTGCCAGCAGCCGAACCCAACACAGGGTCCAAGAGACCCAGTACTTC
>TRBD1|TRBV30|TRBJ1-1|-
CAWRRGQLNTEAFF
TGTGCCTGGAGGAGGGGGCAGCTGAACACTGAAGCTTTCTTT